Below are 9 T cell receptor beta chains sequenced from a single sample in a study of CD8 T cells in Susac syndrome (dated by TCRdb to the late 2010s). The library was produced with the immunoSEQ multiplex PCR assay. RNA was extracted with the RNeasy kit and roughly 0.5 to 1 ug was reverse transcribed using random hexamers. The public sequencing data were trimmed at Q25 with fastp and processed into clonotypes with MiXCR by TCRdb, which kept only in-frame beta chains. Rows matching on CDR3 protein sequence are summarized as one entry with the most common DNA and genes. This sample comprises about 160,000 distinct CDR3 sequences, 93% of them detected only once. The top ten hold over 0.11% of the sample. Sequencing was done on a sample of CD4+ T cells from PBMCs. The receptors shown here come from a human donor in good health.

This clonotype was detected only once. The chain joins TRBV20-1 to TRBJ2-5, with D unclear. V was cut by 6 bases and J by 4 bases, with 15 bases left in between. In germline, CDR1 is DFQATT, CDR2 SNEGSKA (reference sequence). The CDR3 is made up of 13 amino acids. The chain's CDR3 is CSAPQPAGETQYF. The CDR3 nucleotides are TGCAGTGCCCCCCAGCCAGCCGGAGAGACCCAGTACTTC.

The chain combines TRBV19 with TRBJ1-1; D gene unclear. CDR1 is LNHDA and CDR2 is SQIVND in the germline V gene (reference sequence). CDR3 length equals 14 residues. The ends were cut back, 4 bases at V and 0 bases at J, with 9 bases in the middle. CDR3 bases: TGTGCCAGTAGTACGGGTTTCATGAACACTGAAGCTTTCTTT. The encoded protein is CASSTGFMNTEAFF.

The V gene is TRBV7-9, the J gene TRBJ1-6; tentative D call: TRBD1 (5 bases). The V end was cut by 4 bases, the J end by 4 bases, with 17 bases between. Germline CDR1 reads SEHNR; CDR2 reads FQNEAQ (reference sequence). There are 17 residues in the CDR3. CDR3 residues: CASSWGGHDLYNSPLHF. The CDR3 DNA sequence: TGTGCCAGCAGCTGGGGGGGTCATGACCTATATAATTCACCCCTCCACTTT.

This clonotype was seen more than once but under ten times. In nucleotides, the CDR3 is TGTGCCAGCAGCTTATCGGCAGGAGGTACGGATACGCAGTATTTT. The encoded protein is CASSLSAGGTDTQYF. The chain couples TRBV7-2 to TRBJ2-3; D may be TRBD2 (5 bases). This CDR3 has 15 residues. Germline V gene data show CDR1 as SGHTA and CDR2 as FQGNSA. The germline V and J ends were trimmed by 2 bases and 6 bases, with 15 bases remaining between them.

V gene TRBV20-1 combines with J gene TRBJ2-5; 7 bases match TRBD2. V dropped 0 bases and J dropped 5; count of bases not matched to a gene: 9. Per the germline V gene, CDR1 is DFQATT and CDR2 is SNEGSKA (reference sequence). The CDR3 is 15 amino acids. CDR3 residues: CSARDLAVAGETQYF. CDR3 nucleotide sequence: TGCAGTGCTAGAGATCTAGCGGTGGCCGGGGAGACCCAGTACTTC.

The V and J genes are TRBV6-4 and TRBJ2-3; D call uncertain. This CDR3 has 14 amino acids. In germline, CDR1 is MRHNA, CDR2 SNTAGT. Between the trimmed V and J ends, which lost 4 bases and 1 base, there was a span of 9 bases. This chain's CDR3 is CASSVATGTDTQYF. In DNA, the CDR3 is TGTGCCAGCAGTGTAGCAACAGGCACAGATACGCAGTATTTT.

The chain links TRBV4-1 to TRBJ1-1; weak D call: TRBD1 (6 bases). V lost 1 base and J lost 5, with 14 bases in between. This CDR3 is 15 amino acids long. The germline gives CDR1 MGHRA, CDR2 YSYEKL. DNA of the CDR3: TGCGCCAGCAGCCAAGGGGGCGGGGGCTGGACTGAAGCTTTCTTT. Translation: CASSQGGGGWTEAFF.

The chain carries TRBV14 and TRBJ2-7; perhaps D is TRBD1 or TRBD2 (5 bases each). The CDR3 extends over 12 amino acids. Between the trimmed V and J ends, which lost 3 bases and 9 bases, there was a span of 12 bases. CDR1 is SGHDN, CDR2 FVKESK, per germline. CDR3 region: CASSHGGSLQYF. CDR3 coding DNA: TGTGCCAGCAGCCATGGGGGTTCACTGCAGTACTTC. The variable domain in full, completed from reference TRBV14 and TRBJ2-7, reads EAGVTQFPSHSVIEKGQTVTLRCDPISGHDNLYWYRRVMGKEIKFLLHFVKESKQDESGMPNNRFLAERTGGTYSTLKVQPAELEDSGVYFCASSHGGSLQYFGPGTRLTVT.

The chain carries TRBV20-1 and TRBJ2-7; no clear D gene. V was clipped by 2 bases and J by 6 bases, with 23 bases between them. This CDR3 spans 16 amino acids. Germline V gives CDR1 DFQATT, CDR2 SNEGSKA (reference sequence). The chain's CDR3 is CSARYPGRQARGEQYF. CDR3 in DNA: TGCAGTGCTAGATACCCCGGGCGACAAGCCCGAGGCGAGCAGTACTTC.